The 30 T cell receptor beta chains presented below share a single source sample, sequenced in a study of neurological immune-mediated disorders. A single record per CDR3 protein comes from TCRdb applying MiXCR to the 5' RACE reads. The sample includes approximately 59,000 distinct CDR3 sequences, 5.2% of them seen just once. The specimen was PBMCs. The receptors were sampled from a human donor with multiple sclerosis. The donor label of this sample is uncertain.

This clonotype has ten or more counts. The CDR3 region is CASSIEGFGELFF. In nucleotides, the CDR3 is TGTGCCAGCAGCATTGAGGGGTTTGGGGAGCTGTTTTTT. The chain employs TRBV7-3 and TRBJ2-2, with D perhaps assigned TRBD1 or TRBD2 (5 bases each). CDR1 is SGHTA and CDR2 is FQGTGA in the germline V gene. The V and J ends lost 5 bases and 8 bases respectively, with 12 bases between them. The CDR3 has 13 amino acids.

The sample holds many counts of this clonotype. This chain links TRBV5-5 with TRBJ1-2; 9 bases line up with TRBD1. The CDR3 totals 16 residues. The junction had 9 bases not matched to a gene; V was cut back by 4 bases and J by 2 bases. The germline V gene encodes CDR1 SGHKS and CDR2 YYEKEE (reference sequence). The CDR3 is CASSPGPGQGNYGYTF. CDR3 nucleotides: TGTGCCAGCAGCCCCGGGCCGGGACAGGGAAACTATGGCTACACCTTC.

This clonotype was observed at least ten times. The chain links TRBV10-3 to TRBJ2-3; 14 bases align to TRBD2. Germline trimming cut 4 bases from V and 2 bases from J; bases unmatched to any gene: 2. Germline loops: CDR1 ENHRY, CDR2 SYGVKD. This CDR3 has 16 amino acids. The DNA of the CDR3 is TGTGCCATCAGTGGGACTAGCGGGGGGTACACAGATACGCAGTATTTT. It codes for CAISGTSGGYTDTQYF.

This clonotype was observed at least ten times. The rearrangement links TRBV9 to TRBJ2-7; D gene unclear. The CDR3 is 13 residues long. Trimming removed 4 bases at V and 1 base at J, with 9 bases between. CDR1 is SGDLS, CDR2 YYNGEE, per germline. The CDR3 here is CASSLADSYEQYF. In DNA form, the CDR3 reads TGTGCCAGCAGCCTGGCGGATTCCTACGAGCAGTACTTC.

This clonotype came up many times. This chain links TRBV18 with TRBJ2-3; D is perhaps TRBD1 (5 bases). The CDR3 contains 13 residues. V was shortened by 6 bases and J by 2 bases, with 9 bases between the two germline ends. CDR1 and CDR2 from the germline V gene are KGHSH and LQKENI. CDR3 coding DNA: TGTGCCAGCTCGGGGCGGATCACAGATACGCAGTATTTT. Translated: CASSGRITDTQYF.

V and J are TRBV20-1 and TRBJ2-2, with 7 bases that match TRBD1. The CDR3 has 15 amino acids. Trimming at V came to 0 bases and at J to 7 bases, leaving 8 bases not matched to a gene. CDR1 and CDR2 (germline): DFQATT, SNEGSKA (reference sequence). The CDR3 sequence is CSARDGRGRHGELFF. For the CDR3, the DNA is TGCAGTGCTAGAGATGGAAGGGGGCGCCACGGGGAGCTGTTTTTT.

In this sample, this clonotype turned up many times. The chain recombines TRBV10-3 with TRBJ1-3, with D possibly matching TRBD1 (6 bases). The V end was cut by 1 base, the J end by 0 bases, with 10 bases between. The CDR3 spans 16 residues. The germline gives CDR1 ENHRY, CDR2 SYGVKD. The CDR3 is CAISEWGRNSGNTIYF. Here the CDR3 DNA reads TGTGCCATCAGTGAGTGGGGGCGAAACTCTGGAAACACCATATATTTT.

Many counts were recorded for this clonotype. The chain carries TRBV7-9 and TRBJ2-7; tentative D call: TRBD2 (5 bases). Germline CDR1 and CDR2: SEHNR and FQNEAQ (reference sequence). This CDR3 spans 13 amino acids. Trimming cost V 4 bases and J 5 bases, with 12 bases left between them. The CDR3, as DNA: TGTGCCAGCAGCTCCCGCCGGGGAGACGAGCAGTACTTC. As protein: CASSSRRGDEQYF.

This clonotype showed up many times. The J gene is TRBJ2-1, the V gene TRBV10-3; D is undetermined. This CDR3 has 17 residues. The V end lost 5 bases, the J end lost 4 bases, and 21 bases lay between the germline ends. Germline V gene lookup returns CDR1 ENHRY and CDR2 SYGVKD. CDR3: CAISLTGPLPPYNEQFF. The CDR3 nucleotides read TGTGCCATCAGTTTAACCGGGCCTTTGCCGCCTTACAATGAGCAGTTCTTC.

This clonotype has more than one count but fewer than ten. The chain uses TRBV20-1 and TRBJ1-2, with TRBD1 matching 10 bases. Germline V gene data show CDR1 as DFQATT and CDR2 as SNEGSKA (reference sequence). After removal of 2 bases from V and 3 bases from J, the junction contained 6 bases not matched to a gene. The CDR3 is made up of 15 amino acids. The CDR3 spells CSARSDRGNDYGYTF. CDR3 nucleotides: TGCAGTGCTAGATCGGACAGGGGGAACGACTATGGCTACACCTTC.

The rearrangement joins TRBV20-1 to TRBJ1-4; D possibly corresponds to TRBD1 (6 bases). V was clipped by 4 bases and J by 6 bases, with 12 bases between them. The CDR3 consists of 13 residues. CDR1 is DFQATT, CDR2 SNEGSKA, per germline (reference sequence). The CDR3 sequence: CSATGEDDEKLFF. The CDR3 coding sequence is TGCAGTGCTACAGGGGAGGACGATGAAAAACTGTTTTTT.

This clonotype has ten or more counts. The CDR3 reads CASGSGTVLSYNEQFF. The DNA for the CDR3 is TGTGCTAGTGGCTCTGGGACAGTTCTTTCCTACAATGAGCAGTTCTTC. The rearrangement uses TRBV12-5 and TRBJ2-1; 7 positions agree with TRBD1. V gave up 6 bases and J gave up 1 base; unmatched junction bases: 9. Germline CDR1 reads LGHNT; CDR2 reads FRNRAP. The length of the CDR3 is 16 residues.

This clonotype was seen repeatedly, ten times or more. V and J are TRBV5-1 and TRBJ2-7; D not resolved. V was trimmed by 2 bases and J by 3 bases, leaving 12 bases between them. The CDR3 length is 14 residues. From germline, CDR1 is SGHRS and CDR2 YFSETQ. CDR3 sequence: CASSFSRNNYEQYF. CDR3 DNA sequence: TGCGCCAGCAGCTTTAGCCGGAATAACTACGAGCAGTACTTC.

This clonotype was seen ten or more times. The chain links TRBV9 to TRBJ2-3; no firm D call. The V gene's germline CDR1 is SGDLS and CDR2 YYNGEE. The ends were cut back, 4 bases at V and 4 bases at J, with 7 bases in the middle. CDR3 length equals 12 residues. In DNA, the CDR3 is TGTGCCAGCAGCCATGGCGCAGATACGCAGTATTTT. Translating gives CASSHGADTQYF.

This clonotype was detected ten times or more. The J gene is TRBJ1-2, the V gene TRBV7-8; D call uncertain. CDR1 and CDR2 (germline): SGHVS, FQNEAQ. The V gene lost 4 bases and the J gene lost 7 bases, with 10 bases spanning the gap. The CDR3 contains 12 residues. Here the CDR3 reads CASSSRSFGYTF. The CDR3 nucleotides read TGTGCCAGCAGCTCCCGGTCCTTTGGCTACACCTTC. Supplemented by reference TRBV7-8 and TRBJ1-2, the full variable domain reads GAGVSQSPRYKVAKRGQDVALRCDPISGHVSLFWYQQALGQGPEFLTYFQNEAQLDKSGLPSDRFFAERPEGSVSTLKIQRTQQEDSAVYLCASSSRSFGYTFGSGTRLTVV.

This clonotype was counted at least ten times. The gene calls are TRBV2 and TRBJ1-1, with 7 bases that match TRBD1. This CDR3 comprises 14 residues. J was trimmed by 4 bases and V by 8 bases; bases with no gene match: 10. Germline loops: CDR1 SNHLY, CDR2 FYNNEI. The CDR3 bases are TGTGCCAGCGGGCGACAGGGAAGGGGCACTGAAGCTTTCTTT. It is translated as CASGRQGRGTEAFF.

This clonotype was seen many times. CDR3 protein: CASSLFVEEQFF. DNA for the CDR3: TGTGCCAGCAGCTTATTCGTGGAGGAGCAGTTCTTC. The chain recombines TRBV7-9 with TRBJ2-1; D not resolved. The length of the CDR3 is 12 residues. CDR1 is SEHNR, CDR2 FQNEAQ, per germline (reference sequence). The V end was cut by 2 bases, the J end by 10 bases, with 9 bases between.

This clonotype was seen ten or more times. The genes are TRBV5-1 and TRBJ2-7; unclear D gene. Germline assignment: CDR1 SGHRS and CDR2 YFSETQ. The CDR3 loop spans 13 amino acids. Trimming removed 2 bases at V and 3 bases at J, with 9 bases between. In DNA, the CDR3 is TGCGCCAGCAGCTTCAATATGGACTACGAGCAGTACTTC. Translated, it gives CASSFNMDYEQYF.

Ten or more counts support this clonotype. This chain joins TRBV20-1 and TRBJ2-4; TRBD2 matches at 8 bases. Per the germline V gene, CDR1 is DFQATT and CDR2 is SNEGSKA (reference sequence). The J segment lost 1 base and the V segment lost 6 bases, leaving 2 bases of the junction unmatched. CDR3 length: 13 amino acids. DNA of the CDR3: TGCAGTGCCACGGGAGGGGCCAAAAACATTCAGTACTTC. It codes for CSATGGAKNIQYF.

This clonotype has a count of ten or more. The V call is TRBV5-1, the J call TRBJ2-5, with D possibly TRBD2 on 5 matching bases. CDR1 is SGHRS and CDR2 is YFSETQ in the germline V gene. V lost 1 base and J lost 2, with 12 bases in between. The CDR3 extends over 15 amino acids. CDR3 amino acids: CASSLRTPLQETQYF. The CDR3 DNA follows: TGCGCCAGCAGCTTGCGGACTCCTCTACAAGAGACCCAGTACTTC.

By sample share, this clonotype is medium-sized. This chain connects TRBV20-1 to TRBJ1-5, with no clear D. This CDR3 is built from 13 residues. V was pared by 0 bases and J by 4 bases, with 7 bases between. The V gene's germline CDR1 is DFQATT and CDR2 SNEGSKA (reference sequence). DNA of the CDR3: TGCAGTGCTAGAGATATCGAGAATCAGCCCCAGCATTTT. It yields the protein CSARDIENQPQHF.

On this clonotype itself: This may stem from a read error, because a much larger clone lies one nucleotide away. The chain combines TRBV14 with TRBJ2-1; tentatively, D is TRBD2 (6 bases). CDR3 length equals 17 residues. Trimming shortened V by 2 bases and J by 2 bases, and 16 bases separated the two germline ends. The germline V gene has CDR1 SGHDN and CDR2 FVKESK. CDR3 region: CASSQRVQGLTYNEQFF. CDR3 in DNA: TGTGCCAGCAGCCAACGGGTCCAGGGACTTACCTACAATGAGCAGTTCTTC.

This chain uses TRBV4-3 with TRBJ2-7; TRBD1 agrees at 12 bases. V lost 4 bases to trimming and J lost 3 bases; unmatched junction nucleotides: 4. CDR1 is LGHNA and CDR2 is YSLEER in the germline V gene. The CDR3 runs to 15 residues. The CDR3, as DNA: TGCGCCAGCAGCCCCGGGACAGGGGGCAACTACGAGCAGTACTTC. It is translated as CASSPGTGGNYEQYF.

This clonotype has a count of ten or more. The V call is TRBV4-1, the J call TRBJ1-5; D gene uncertain. CDR3 length: 15 residues. With 0 bases removed from V and 3 bases from J, the gap between germline ends came to 9 bases. Germline values: CDR1 MGHRA, CDR2 YSYEKL. The CDR3 bases are TGCGCCAGCAGCCAAGATGAATACTACAATCAGCCCCAGCATTTT. Residues: CASSQDEYYNQPQHF.

This clonotype has at least ten counts. CDR3 protein: CATSPMGLRHIQYF. The CDR3 DNA reads TGTGCCACCAGCCCGATGGGTCTAAGGCACATTCAGTACTTC. The V call is TRBV15, the J call TRBJ2-4; D gene unclear. Germline V gene data show CDR1 as LNHNV and CDR2 as YYDKDF (reference sequence). This CDR3 has 14 amino acids. Trimming left V 5 bases short and J 8 bases short, with 16 bases between.

Ten or more counts support this clonotype. CDR3 sequence reads: CASSLGLRGNEQFF. In nucleotides, the CDR3 is TGTGCCAGCAGCTTAGGCCTCAGGGGTAATGAGCAGTTCTTC. The chain recombines TRBV11-2 with TRBJ2-1, with D maybe TRBD1 (6 bases). The CDR3 runs 14 residues. Germline values: CDR1 SGHAT, CDR2 FQNNGV. The V gene lost 1 base and the J gene lost 7 bases, with 11 bases spanning the gap. The full variable domain, in which reference TRBV11-2 and TRBJ2-1 provide the parts outside the CDR3, is EAGVAQSPRYKIIEKRQSVAFWCNPISGHATLYWYQQILGQGPKLLIQFQNNGVVDDSQLPKDRFSAERLKGVDSTLKIQPAKLEDSAVYLCASSLGLRGNEQFFGPGTRLTVL.

Many counts were recorded for this clonotype. The J gene is TRBJ2-1, the V gene TRBV20-1; the match to TRBD2 covers 11 bases. CDR3 length: 16 amino acids. Germline-derived CDR1 and CDR2 are DFQATT and SNEGSKA (reference sequence). Trimming removed 0 bases from V and 4 bases from J; junction bases left unmatched: 5. Written as DNA, the CDR3 is TGCAGTGCTAGAGATCCACTAGCGGGGGAGTACAATGAGCAGTTCTTC. It translates to CSARDPLAGEYNEQFF.

There are many counts of this clonotype. This chain joins TRBV13 and TRBJ2-1; no clear D. The CDR3 is 14 residues long. Germline V gives CDR1 PRHDT, CDR2 FYEKMQ (reference sequence). V lost 3 bases and J 8 bases, leaving 14 bases between the germline ends. The CDR3 is CASSFNSRVYEQFF. In nucleotides, the CDR3 is TGTGCCAGCAGCTTCAATAGTAGGGTCTATGAGCAGTTCTTC.

This clonotype was recorded many times. The chain is built from TRBV4-1 and TRBJ1-6; unclear D gene. V lost 1 base to trimming and J lost 14 bases, with 9 bases between them. The CDR3 contains 12 residues. Germline V gives CDR1 MGHRA, CDR2 YSYEKL. The CDR3 sequence is CASSQAGGALHF. The CDR3, as DNA: TGCGCCAGCAGCCAAGCGGGCGGAGCCCTCCACTTT.

At least ten counts were recorded for this clonotype. DNA of the CDR3: TGCGCCAGCAGCCCCCGGGGAGCCTACGAGCAGTACTTC. Translation: CASSPRGAYEQYF. V is TRBV5-1 and J is TRBJ2-7; weak D call: TRBD2 (5 bases). The CDR3 is 13 residues long. Trimming stripped 4 bases from V and 2 bases from J, with 10 bases between. Looked up from germline, CDR1 is SGHRS and CDR2 is YFSETQ.